This entry is about one T cell receptor beta chain. As handled by the study authors: The assay estimated nucleated cells by amplifying reference gene primers. This table comes from immunoSEQ multiplex PCR, and its TCRdb copy is limited to in-frame clones, with some not included. Clone size and the V and J calls come from that table; the DNA yielded D and trimming. The top ten clones hold around 0.8% of a sample with roughly 250,000 clones, 88% of them seen once. This sample is part of a study of blood T cell repertoires in COVID-19. Study-wide background: Samples came from the United States, Italy and Spain, spanning acute and convalescent COVID-19.

Germline lookup yields CDR1 MNHEY and CDR2 SVGAGI. The CDR3 extends over 15 amino acids. With 6 bases removed from V and 0 bases from J, the gap between germline ends came to 14 bases. The clonotype comes from a woman aged 25 to 39 with acute or convalescent COVID-19. The rearrangement uses TRBV6-5 and TRBJ2-5, with a tentative D call TRBD2 (6 bases). Sequencing used peripheral blood. The CDR3 region has the DNA TGTGCCAGCAGGTGGGTGGCGGGGAACCAAGAGACCCAGTACTTC. Translation gives CASRWVAGNQETQYF.